This T cell receptor (beta chain) was recovered during a study of beta chain features in type 1 diabetes. Across the whole study: Sorted cells, roughly 98,000,000 in number, were examined across all samples.

The germline V gene has CDR1 SGHTA and CDR2 FQGNSA. V lost 3 bases and J lost 4; bases outside the gene matches: 11. This CDR3 has 18 residues. The entirety of the isolated RNA underwent reverse transcription, so expressed TCRB transcripts were sequenced. Profiled with immunoSEQ multiplex PCR; TCRdb holds only in-frame clones, not every one. The data hold 200,000 to 300,000 clones, with about 25% observed a single time. Study-wide findings and caveats: In type 1 diabetes patients, VDJ junctions had fewer insertions; deletions at these junctions were more frequent.

With respect to this clone: The antigen is undetermined.

This TCR was recovered from a man younger than 40 in good health. The sample consisted of central memory CD4+ T cells from blood. The chain carries TRBV7-2 and TRBJ2-1, with 11 bases that match TRBD2. The CDR3 reads CASSFRQPLAGGYNEQFF. As DNA, the CDR3 is TGTGCCAGCAGCTTCCGGCAACCCCTAGCGGGAGGTTACAATGAGCAGTTCTTC.